The entry below describes one T cell receptor (beta chain). Authors' processing steps: Amplification with reference gene primers provided the estimates of nucleated cell counts. The assay was immunoSEQ multiplex PCR, and TCRdb's table has in-frame clones only and misses some. V, J and clone size are those of that table, while D and trimming were read from the DNA. The data contain about 160,000 clones, about 87% of them singletons. This sample is drawn from a study of blood T cell repertoires in COVID-19. Study-wide background: T cells, B-cell-depleted T cells, or PBMCs provided the cDNA or gDNA that served as material.

Trimming removed 5 bases at V and 0 bases at J, with 6 bases between. The CDR3 consists of 13 residues. CDR1 is SGHTS, CDR2 YDEGEE, per germline. This clonotype originated in an elderly man with acute or convalescent COVID-19. Material for sequencing was peripheral blood. J is TRBJ1-5 and V is TRBV5-8; no clear D gene. The CDR3 loop reads CASSTDSNQPQHF. CDR3 nucleotide sequence: TGTGCCAGCAGTACAGATAGCAATCAGCCCCAGCATTTT.